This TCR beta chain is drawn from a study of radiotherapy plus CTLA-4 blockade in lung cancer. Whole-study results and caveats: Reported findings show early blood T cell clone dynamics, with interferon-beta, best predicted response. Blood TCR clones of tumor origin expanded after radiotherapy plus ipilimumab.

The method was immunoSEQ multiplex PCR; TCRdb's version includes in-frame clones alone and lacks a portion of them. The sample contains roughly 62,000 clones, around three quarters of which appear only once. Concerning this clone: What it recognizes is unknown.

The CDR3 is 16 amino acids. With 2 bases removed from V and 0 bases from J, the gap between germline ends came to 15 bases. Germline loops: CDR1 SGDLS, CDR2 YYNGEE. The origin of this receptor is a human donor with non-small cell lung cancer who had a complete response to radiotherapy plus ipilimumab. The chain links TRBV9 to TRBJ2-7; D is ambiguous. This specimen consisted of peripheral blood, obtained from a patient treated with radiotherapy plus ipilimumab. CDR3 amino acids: CASSVRSSPFSYEQYF. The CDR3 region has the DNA TGTGCCAGCAGCGTTCGTTCTTCCCCCTTCTCCTACGAGCAGTACTTC.